One and the same sample provided the 6 T cell receptor beta chains below, sequenced in a study of control samples from healthy donors and cancer patients. Measured with immunoSEQ multiplex PCR; TCRdb has only the in-frame clones, and not every one. The table has around 170,000 clones, 90% to 95% seen once; the top ten hold roughly 0.64%. The sample consisted of blood. The receptors shown here come from a woman younger than 45 in good health.

The gene calls are TRBV5-1 and TRBJ2-1; weak D call: TRBD1 (5 bases). V lost 8 bases and J 5 bases, leaving 11 bases between the germline ends. There are 12 residues in the CDR3. In germline, CDR1 is SGHRS, CDR2 YFSETQ. Written as DNA, the CDR3 is TGCGCCAGACCCCCAGGGCACAATGAGCAGTTCTTC. It is translated as CARPPGHNEQFF. Filled out from reference TRBV5-1 and TRBJ2-1, the complete variable domain reads KAGVTQTPRYLIKTRGQQVTLSCSPISGHRSVSWYQQTPGQGLQFLFEYFSETQRNKGNFPGRFSGRQFSNSRSEMNVSTLELGDSALYLCARPPGHNEQFFGPGTRLTVL.

The CDR3 region is CAYTSSSYNEQFF. CDR3 nucleotide sequence: TGTGCCTATACGTCCAGCTCCTACAATGAGCAGTTCTTC. The gene calls are TRBV30 and TRBJ2-1; no definite D call. V was cut by 7 bases and J by 0 bases, with 10 bases left in between. The CDR3 sequence is 13 residues long. Germline-derived CDR1 and CDR2 are GTSNPN and SVGIG (reference sequence).

This chain uses TRBV29-1 with TRBJ2-7; the match to TRBD1 covers 10 bases. The trim removed 5 bases at V and 5 bases at J, leaving 24 bases unmatched. Germline V gene lookup returns CDR1 SQVTM and CDR2 ANQGSEA. The CDR3 is 19 residues long. The CDR3 DNA sequence: TGCAGCGTTACCGGGGCCTCATCAGCGATCGGGACAGGGGTCCACGAGCAGTACTTC. It yields the protein CSVTGASSAIGTGVHEQYF.

The chain carries TRBV13 and TRBJ1-1; D gene ambiguous. The CDR3 extends over 14 amino acids. The V end lost 3 bases, the J end lost 6 bases, and 14 bases lay between the germline ends. The germline V gene has CDR1 PRHDT and CDR2 FYEKMQ (reference sequence). The CDR3 sequence is CASSFGRAGSEAFF. The CDR3 DNA is TGTGCCAGCAGCTTTGGTCGGGCCGGCTCTGAAGCTTTCTTT.

The sample holds one count of this clone. The chain uses TRBV12-3 or TRBV12-4 and TRBJ2-3; D possibly corresponds to TRBD2 (6 bases). CDR3 length equals 13 residues. Trimming removed 8 bases from V and 4 bases from J, with 13 bases in between. The CDR3 loop reads CASAGREADTQYF. CDR3 in DNA: TGTGCCAGCGCCGGCAGGGAGGCAGATACGCAGTATTTT.

CDR3 DNA sequence: TGTGCCAGCAGTTACCGGGACAGGGGCCACTCTGGGGCCAACGTCCTGACTTTC. Encoded protein: CASSYRDRGHSGANVLTF. The chain carries TRBV6-2 or TRBV6-3 and TRBJ2-6; 10 nucleotides align to TRBD1. V lost 2 bases to trimming and J lost 0 bases; unmatched junction nucleotides: 4. The CDR3 sequence is 18 residues long. Germline-derived CDR1 and CDR2 are MNHEY and SVGEGT.